What follows are 16 T cell receptor beta chains derived from one specimen sequenced in a study of CD8+ T cells in alopecia areata. Sample treatment: oral pan-JAK inhibitor, 5-10 mg twice daily. RNA was extracted and reverse transcribed into cDNA as the sequencing template. This table comes from immunoSEQ multiplex PCR, and its TCRdb copy is limited to in-frame clones, with some not included. Of 200,000 to 250,000 clones listed, more than 45% were seen once; the top ten hold around 1.6%. Sample: CD4+ T cells sorted from blood, taken at week 4, from a patient treated with tofacitinib. Receptors were obtained from a human donor with alopecia areata.

The chain combines TRBV11-2 with TRBJ2-7, with no clear D. CDR3 length equals 15 residues. In germline, CDR1 is SGHAT, CDR2 FQNNGV. The V and J ends lost 1 base and 6 bases respectively, with 16 bases between them. The DNA for the CDR3 is TGTGCCAGCAGCTTAGTCCCAGAAGATATTCGCGAGCAGTACTTC. Residues: CASSLVPEDIREQYF.

The chain carries TRBV29-1 and TRBJ2-2, with D possibly matching TRBD1 (5 bases). V shed 5 bases and J shed 0 bases, with 7 bases lying between them. The CDR3 runs 13 residues. Looked up from germline, CDR1 is SQVTM and CDR2 is ANQGSEA. The CDR3 spells CSVQDTNTGELFF. The CDR3 DNA follows: TGCAGCGTTCAGGACACGAACACCGGGGAGCTGTTTTTT.

V usage is TRBV27 and J usage is TRBJ2-1; 12 nucleotides agree with TRBD2. V shed 6 bases and J 8 bases; nucleotides not matched to a gene: 5. Germline CDR1 is MNHEY and CDR2 is SMNVEV (reference sequence). This CDR3 comprises 14 residues. The CDR3 is CASRPGLAGHEQFF. CDR3 DNA: TGTGCCAGCAGGCCGGGACTAGCGGGTCATGAGCAGTTCTTC.

This clone has only a few counts. The rearrangement joins TRBV7-2 to TRBJ2-7; 7 nucleotides align to TRBD2. CDR1 and CDR2 (germline): SGHTA, FQGNSA. V lost 1 base, J lost 5 bases, and 2 bases stayed unmatched. CDR3 size: 13 residues. The CDR3 protein is CASSLEGRDEQYF. CDR3 DNA: TGTGCCAGCAGCTTAGAGGGGAGGGACGAGCAGTACTTC. The variable domain in full, completed from reference TRBV7-2 and TRBJ2-7, reads GAGVSQSPSNKVTEKGKDVELRCDPISGHTALYWYRQSLGQGLEFLIYFQGNSAPDKSGLPSDRFSAERTGGSVSTLTIQRTQQEDSAVYLCASSLEGRDEQYFGPGTRLTVT.

This chain connects TRBV30 to TRBJ2-1, with D tentatively TRBD2 (5 bases). Deletions cut 0 bases from V and 15 bases from J, with 18 bases between. Germline CDR1 and CDR2: GTSNPN and SVGIG (reference sequence). This CDR3 contains 13 residues. Written as DNA, the CDR3 is TGTGCCTGGAGTGTACTAGGGCTCGAGGGTTTGTTCTTC. Translating gives CAWSVLGLEGLFF.

The chain has TRBV6-6 and TRBJ2-7; 8 bases map to TRBD2. Per the germline V gene, CDR1 is MNHNY and CDR2 is SVGAGI (reference sequence). The CDR3 consists of 11 residues. Germline trimming cut 6 bases from V and 10 bases from J; bases unmatched to any gene: 5. Written as DNA, the CDR3 is TGTGCCAGCAGCCTCGGGGGGGGACAGTACTTC. Amino acid sequence: CASSLGGGQYF.

The chain recombines TRBV29-1 with TRBJ2-5; TRBD1 is a possible D gene (6 bases). Trimming stripped 5 bases from V and 2 bases from J, with 9 bases between. Germline V gives CDR1 SQVTM, CDR2 ANQGSEA. The CDR3 totals 12 residues. The CDR3 sequence is CSVTRGQETQYF. The DNA for the CDR3 is TGCAGCGTTACCAGGGGTCAAGAGACCCAGTACTTC.

This chain links TRBV6-5 with TRBJ2-1, with TRBD1 matching over 7 bases. V was clipped by 5 bases and J by 4 bases; unmatched bases: 8. The CDR3 runs to 15 residues. Germline values: CDR1 MNHEY, CDR2 SVGAGI. DNA of the CDR3: TGTGCCAGCAGTACCGACAGGGTTGGTTACAATGAGCAGTTCTTC. It translates to CASSTDRVGYNEQFF.

The chain uses TRBV7-3 and TRBJ2-3; 7 bases fit TRBD2. Germline V gene lookup returns CDR1 SGHTA and CDR2 FQGTGA. V lost 5 bases, J lost 2 bases, and 4 bases stayed unmatched. This CDR3 has 14 amino acids. CDR3 in amino acids: CASSSGTATDTQYF. CDR3 nucleotides: TGTGCCAGCAGCAGCGGGACTGCCACAGATACGCAGTATTTT.

This clone showed up just a few times. The chain is built from TRBV7-9 and TRBJ1-4, with D perhaps matching TRBD1 (5 bases). Germline loops: CDR1 SEHNR, CDR2 FQNEAQ (reference sequence). V gave up 7 bases and J gave up 4 bases, with 13 bases separating them. The CDR3 is 14 amino acids. CDR3 region: CASTYGANNEKLFF. In DNA, the CDR3 is TGTGCCAGCACATACGGGGCAAATAATGAAAAACTGTTTTTT. Full variable domain (remainder filled in from reference TRBV7-9 and TRBJ1-4): DTGVSQNPRHKITKRGQNVTFRCDPISEHNRLYWYRQTLGQGPEFLTYFQNEAQLEKSRLLSDRFSAERPKGSFSTLEIQRTEQGDSAMYLCASTYGANNEKLFFGSGTQLSVL.

This clone has only a few counts. The gene calls are TRBV7-2 and TRBJ2-1; D may match TRBD1 or TRBD2 (6 bases each). The CDR3 has 15 amino acids. Trimming removed 3 bases at V and 6 bases at J, with 15 bases between. Looked up from germline, CDR1 is SGHTA and CDR2 is FQGNSA. Here the CDR3 reads CASSFERLGGNEQFF. The CDR3 DNA sequence: TGTGCCAGCAGCTTCGAGAGACTAGGGGGCAATGAGCAGTTCTTC.

The V gene is TRBV25-1, the J gene TRBJ2-3; maybe TRBD1 (6 bases). CDR3 length equals 15 residues. V lost 6 bases, J lost 2 bases, and 15 bases lay in between. Germline CDR1 is MGHDK and CDR2 is SYGVNS. Here the CDR3 DNA reads TGTGCCAGCAGCGGACAGTGGCCTTACACAGATACGCAGTATTTT. This codes for CASSGQWPYTDTQYF.

The genes are TRBV6-5 and TRBJ2-3, with D unclear. Germline CDR1 reads MNHEY; CDR2 reads SVGAGI. This CDR3 spans 12 amino acids. The V end lost 6 bases, the J end lost 5 bases, and 9 bases lay between the germline ends. The CDR3 bases are TGTGCCAGCAGCTTGCTCGGAGATACGCAGTATTTT. Translation gives CASSLLGDTQYF.

A few counts support this clone. The CDR3 reads CASSSGLAGYTDTQYF. The CDR3 nucleotides are TGTGCCAGCAGCTCGGGACTAGCGGGTTACACAGATACGCAGTATTTT. This chain uses TRBV7-9 with TRBJ2-3; 12 bases agree with TRBD2. This CDR3 spans 16 amino acids. After removal of 4 bases from V and 2 bases from J, the junction contained 4 bases not matched to a gene. Germline V gene lookup returns CDR1 SEHNR and CDR2 FQNEAQ (reference sequence).

This clone appeared a single time. The chain joins TRBV5-1 to TRBJ2-6; TRBD1 agrees at 8 bases. Germline CDR1 SGHRS, CDR2 YFSETQ. The CDR3 sequence is 17 residues long. The ends lost 4 bases at V and 0 bases at J; junction bases unmatched: 6. For the CDR3, the DNA is TGCGCCAGCAGCCCGGGACAGGTAACCTCTGGGGCCAACGTCCTGACTTTC. Amino acid sequence: CASSPGQVTSGANVLTF.

V is TRBV27 and J is TRBJ2-7; TRBD1 aligns across 9 bases. Trimming at V came to 9 bases and at J to 6 bases, leaving 9 bases not matched to a gene. The CDR3 is 13 amino acids. CDR1 is MNHEY, CDR2 SMNVEV, per germline (reference sequence). CDR3 sequence: CARQGAQNPEQYF. CDR3 nucleotide sequence: TGTGCCAGACAGGGGGCGCAGAACCCCGAGCAGTACTTC.